This TCR beta chain was captured by sequencing in a study of T cells in Graves' hyperthyroidism and ophthalmopathy. This clonotype was picked up a small number of times. The antigen is undetermined. The CDR3 covers 15 residues. Germline loops: CDR1 ENHRY, CDR2 SYGVKD. V was clipped by 4 bases and J by 5 bases; unmatched bases: 4. Amplification yielded TCR beta CDR3 regions, with RNA transcripts as the source. HTBI primers were the set used in a first-round RT-PCR of the TCR CDR3. TCRdb independently ran MiXCR on the multiplex PCR reads; one entry per CDR3 protein. The table shows about 400,000 distinct CDR3 sequences, with around 15% occurring only once. Study observations and caveats: The model's output predicted ophthalmopathy at a median of 6.5 months prior to onset.

The sample was blood. The chain links TRBV10-3 to TRBJ1-4; 10 bases are shared with TRBD1. The sequence was collected from a woman in her late teens or twenties with Graves' hyperthyroidism. The CDR3 spells CAISVGQGLNEKLFF. The CDR3 DNA sequence: TGTGCCATCAGTGTGGGACAGGGGCTAAATGAAAAACTGTTTTTT.